A selection of T cell receptor beta chains follows, all from one sample in a study of blood T cell repertoires in COVID-19. This table comes from immunoSEQ multiplex PCR, and its TCRdb copy is limited to in-frame clones, with some not included. There are 150,000 to 200,000 clones in the sample; under 85% occur only once, and approximately 1.3% lies in the top ten. The specimen sequenced was peripheral blood. The receptors stem from a man between 60 and 70 years old who had recovered from COVID-19. Each CDR3 is given with its conserved first and last residue. The D gene is left open where the match is weak. Some rows have no size entry. The others give once, few or many, or a class for an expanded clone.

cdr3_length clone_size j_call v_call d_call cdr3_nt cdr3_aa
13 once TRBJ1-1 TRBV7-9 TRBD1 TGTGCCAGCAGCTTTATAGGGGGCACGGGGGCTTTCTTT CASSFIGGTGAFF
15 . TRBJ1-2 TRBV4-3 . TGCGCCAGCAGCCAAAGACAGACAGTTAACTATGGCTACACCTTC CASSQRQTVNYGYTF
15 . TRBJ1-5 TRBV7-2 . TGTGCCAGCAGCGAGACCCTGGGTAGCCATCAGCCCCAGCATTTT CASSETLGSHQPQHF
14 . TRBJ1-1 TRBV23-1 . TGCGCCAGCAGTCAATCGTCACAGAACACTGAAGCTTTCTTT CASSQSSQNTEAFF
14 . TRBJ1-2 TRBV4-3 . TGCGCCAGCAGCCCACCCCGGTGGAGAGGCGGCTACACCTTC CASSPPRWRGGYTF
14 . TRBJ2-1 TRBV11-3 TRBD1 TGTGCCAGCCGTGGACAGGGGGCAAAACAGGAGCAGTTCTTC CASRGQGAKQEQFF
12 . TRBJ2-3 TRBV12-3/TRBV12-4 . TGTGCCAGCAGTTTAGTGAGTTTTGCGCAGTATTTT CASSLVSFAQYF
13 once TRBJ1-2 TRBV11-2 . TGTGCCAGCAGCCAAGACAGGTCCTATGGCTACACCTTC CASSQDRSYGYTF
14 . TRBJ1-2 TRBV19 TRBD1 TGTGCCAGTAGTATCCTGGGACAGGGGAGAGGCTACACCTTC CASSILGQGRGYTF
15 . TRBJ1-2 TRBV7-3 . TGTGCCAGCAGCGCCTCCCCCGGGACTAGCTATGGCTACACCTTC CASSASPGTSYGYTF
13 . TRBJ2-3 TRBV29-1 . TGCAGCGTTGATAGACAGGATGCAGATACGCAGTATTTT CSVDRQDADTQYF
17 . TRBJ1-1 TRBV30 TRBD1 TGTGCCTGGAGTTCCTGGACAGGGGAAGTGAGAGGGACTGAAGCTTTCTTT CAWSSWTGEVRGTEAFF
13 . TRBJ2-4 TRBV7-8 . TGTGCCAGCACCCCCGGAGCCAAAAACATTCAGTACTTC CASTPGAKNIQYF
17 . TRBJ2-1 TRBV4-1 . TGCGCCAGCAGCCAAGGGAGGGAGCGGATTAGTACAAATGAGCAGTTCTTC CASSQGRERISTNEQFF
14 . TRBJ1-2 TRBV4-2 . TGTGCCAGCAGCCAAGATCGGGCAGGGTATGGCTACACCTTC CASSQDRAGYGYTF
14 . TRBJ1-4 TRBV6-6 . TGTGCCAGCAATATAACAGGGAAAGGTGAAAAACTGTTTTTT CASNITGKGEKLFF